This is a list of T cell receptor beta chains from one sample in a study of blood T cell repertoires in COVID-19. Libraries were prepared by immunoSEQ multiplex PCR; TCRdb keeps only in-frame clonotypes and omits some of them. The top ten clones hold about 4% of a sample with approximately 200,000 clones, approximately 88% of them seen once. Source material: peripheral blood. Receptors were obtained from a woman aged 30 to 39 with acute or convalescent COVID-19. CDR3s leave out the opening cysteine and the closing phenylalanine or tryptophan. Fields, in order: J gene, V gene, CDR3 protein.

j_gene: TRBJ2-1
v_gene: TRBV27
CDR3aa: ASSLSVQGHNEQF

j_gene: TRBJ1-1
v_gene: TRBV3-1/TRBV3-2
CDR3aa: ASSQDRWAGNTEAF

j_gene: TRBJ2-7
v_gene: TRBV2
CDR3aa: ASSLAGGEGAREQY

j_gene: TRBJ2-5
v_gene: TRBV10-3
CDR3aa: AISESLETQY

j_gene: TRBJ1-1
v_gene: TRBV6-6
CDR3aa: ASTHLNTEAF

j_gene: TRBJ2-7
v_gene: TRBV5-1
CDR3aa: ASSSTGGIGYEQY

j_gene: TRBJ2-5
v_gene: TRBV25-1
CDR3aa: ASSEFGVKTQY

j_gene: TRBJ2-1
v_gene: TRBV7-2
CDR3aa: ASRSGLAGYNEQF

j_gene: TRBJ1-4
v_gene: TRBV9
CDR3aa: ASSGPDRLNEKLF

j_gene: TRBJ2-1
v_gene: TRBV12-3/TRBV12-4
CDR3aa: ASSSQGGIRF